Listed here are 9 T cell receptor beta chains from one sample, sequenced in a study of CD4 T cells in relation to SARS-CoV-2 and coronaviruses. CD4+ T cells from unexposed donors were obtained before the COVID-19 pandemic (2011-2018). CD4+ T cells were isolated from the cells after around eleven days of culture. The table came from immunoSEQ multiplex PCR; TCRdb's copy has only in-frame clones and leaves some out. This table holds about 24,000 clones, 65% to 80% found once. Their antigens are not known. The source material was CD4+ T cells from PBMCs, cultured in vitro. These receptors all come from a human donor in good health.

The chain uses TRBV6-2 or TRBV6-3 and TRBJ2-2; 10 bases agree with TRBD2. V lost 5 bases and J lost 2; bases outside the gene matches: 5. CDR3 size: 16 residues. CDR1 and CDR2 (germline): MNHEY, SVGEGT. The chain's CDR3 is CASSRRTSGNTGELFF. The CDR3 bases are TGTGCCAGCAGTCGCAGGACTAGCGGTAACACCGGGGAGCTGTTTTTT.

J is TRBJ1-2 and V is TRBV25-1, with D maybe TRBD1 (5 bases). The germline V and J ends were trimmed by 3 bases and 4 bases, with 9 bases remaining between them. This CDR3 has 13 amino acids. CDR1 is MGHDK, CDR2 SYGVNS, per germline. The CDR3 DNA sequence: TGTGCCAGCAGTGACCAGGGAAGCTATGGCTACACCTTC. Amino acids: CASSDQGSYGYTF.

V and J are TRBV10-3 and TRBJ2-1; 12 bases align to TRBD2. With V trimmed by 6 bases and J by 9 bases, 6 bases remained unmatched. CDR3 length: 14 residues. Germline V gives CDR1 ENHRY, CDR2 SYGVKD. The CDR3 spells CAISPSGRASEQFF. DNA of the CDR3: TGTGCCATCAGCCCTAGCGGGAGGGCCTCTGAGCAGTTCTTC.

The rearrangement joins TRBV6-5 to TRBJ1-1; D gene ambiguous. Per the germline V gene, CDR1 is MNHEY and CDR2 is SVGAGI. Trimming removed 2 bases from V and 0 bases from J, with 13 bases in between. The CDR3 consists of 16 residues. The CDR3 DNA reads TGTGCCAGCAGTTACGGGGAGGGCAACATGAACACTGAAGCTTTCTTT. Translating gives CASSYGEGNMNTEAFF.

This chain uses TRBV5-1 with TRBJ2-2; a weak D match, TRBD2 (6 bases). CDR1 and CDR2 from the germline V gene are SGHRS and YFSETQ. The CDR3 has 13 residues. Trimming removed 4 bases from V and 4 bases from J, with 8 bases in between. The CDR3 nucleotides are TGCGCCAGCAGCCCCGGGGGCACCGGGGAGCTGTTTTTT. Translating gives CASSPGGTGELFF.

Written as DNA, the CDR3 is TGTGCCAGCAGTGAAATTGGGACAGGTTTCGATACGCAGTATTTT. Protein product: CASSEIGTGFDTQYF. The chain combines TRBV6-1 with TRBJ2-3; 8 bases line up with TRBD1. Trimming at V came to 2 bases and at J to 6 bases, leaving 7 bases not matched to a gene. The CDR3 sequence is 15 residues long. Looked up from germline, CDR1 is MNHNS and CDR2 is SASEGT.

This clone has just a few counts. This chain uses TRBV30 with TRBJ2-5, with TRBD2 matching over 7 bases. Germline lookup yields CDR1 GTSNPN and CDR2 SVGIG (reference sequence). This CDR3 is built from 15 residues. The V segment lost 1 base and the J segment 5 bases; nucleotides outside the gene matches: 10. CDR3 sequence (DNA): TGTGCCTGGAGTGGGGGGGAGGGCCGTTGGGAGACCCAGTACTTC. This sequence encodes CAWSGGEGRWETQYF.

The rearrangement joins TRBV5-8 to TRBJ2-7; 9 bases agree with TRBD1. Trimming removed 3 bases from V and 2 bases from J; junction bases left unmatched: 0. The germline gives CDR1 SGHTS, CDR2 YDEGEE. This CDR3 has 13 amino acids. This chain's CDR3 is CASSWDRAYEQYF. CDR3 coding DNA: TGTGCCAGCAGCTGGGACAGGGCCTACGAGCAGTACTTC.

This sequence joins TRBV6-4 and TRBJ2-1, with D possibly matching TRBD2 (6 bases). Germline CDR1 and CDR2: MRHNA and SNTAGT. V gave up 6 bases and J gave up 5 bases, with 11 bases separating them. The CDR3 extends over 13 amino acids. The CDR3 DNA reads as TGTGCCAGCAGCGCCGGGACTCACAATGAGCAGTTCTTC. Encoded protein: CASSAGTHNEQFF.